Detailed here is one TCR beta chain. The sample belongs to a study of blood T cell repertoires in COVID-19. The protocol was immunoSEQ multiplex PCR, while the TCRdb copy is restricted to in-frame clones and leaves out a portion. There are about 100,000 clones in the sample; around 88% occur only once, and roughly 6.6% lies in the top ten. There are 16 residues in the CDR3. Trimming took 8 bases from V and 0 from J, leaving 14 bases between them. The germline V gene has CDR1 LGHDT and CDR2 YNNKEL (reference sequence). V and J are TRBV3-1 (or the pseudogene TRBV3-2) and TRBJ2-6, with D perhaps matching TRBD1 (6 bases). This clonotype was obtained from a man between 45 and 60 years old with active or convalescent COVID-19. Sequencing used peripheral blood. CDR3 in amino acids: CASLRGELSGANVLTF. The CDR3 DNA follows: TGTGCCAGCCTCAGGGGAGAACTCTCTGGGGCCAACGTCCTGACTTTC.